This T cell receptor beta chain was found in a study of post-analysis software for immune sequencing data. The V gene's germline CDR1 is SGHRS and CDR2 YFSETQ. Deletions cut 0 bases from V and 4 bases from J, with 13 bases between. The CDR3 contains 15 residues. Notes on the study in general: The study found TRBV5-6, TRBV5-1 and TRBV20-1 among 5 or 6 TRBV segments more frequent in patients than controls.

The TCR beta cDNA libraries contained unique molecular identifiers. T cells numbering roughly 0.95 to 11 million gave rise to a few hundred thousand cDNA molecules. TCRdb ran MiXCR on the PCR reads and lists one entry per CDR3 protein. The table has approximately 180,000 distinct CDR3 sequences, approximately 28% seen once; the top ten hold more than 1.3%. This clonotype was found a few times. What it binds is unknown. The chain has TRBV5-1 and TRBJ1-2; the D is unclear. The clonotype originates from a girl aged 10 to 17 with multiple sclerosis. Sequencing was done on a sample of blood. The CDR3 DNA reads TGCGCCAGCAGCTTGGATTTCAGCGGCGGCTATGGCTACACCTTC. This codes for CASSLDFSGGYGYTF.